The 21 T cell receptor beta chains listed next were all sequenced from one sample in a study of CD8+ T cells in alopecia areata. RNA extraction and reverse transcription yielded cDNA as sequencing template. Sequenced by immunoSEQ multiplex PCR; TCRdb stores in-frame clones only, minus some. The sample shows 200,000 to 250,000 clones, about three fifths of them seen only once. Treatment of the sample: oral pan-JAK inhibitor, 5-10 mg twice daily. The sequencing here drew on CD4+ T cells sorted from blood, taken at week 4, from a patient treated with tofacitinib. These receptors were taken from a human donor with alopecia areata.

A word on this clone: This specimen includes other DNA sequences encoding the same CDR3. V is TRBV7-2 and J is TRBJ2-5, with TRBD1 matching over 9 bases. The V gene's germline CDR1 is SGHTA and CDR2 FQGNSA. CDR3 size: 15 residues. After removal of 5 bases from V and 0 bases from J, the junction contained 4 bases not matched to a gene. The CDR3 sequence is CASSRGTGHQETQYF. CDR3 sequence (DNA): TGTGCCAGCAGCCGTGGGACAGGGCACCAAGAGACCCAGTACTTC. The whole variable domain, remainder taken from reference TRBV7-2 and TRBJ2-5, is GAGVSQSPSNKVTEKGKDVELRCDPISGHTALYWYRQSLGQGLEFLIYFQGNSAPDKSGLPSDRFSAERTGGSVSTLTIQRTQQEDSAVYLCASSRGTGHQETQYFGPGTRLLVL.

The chain employs TRBV30 and TRBJ2-1; D assignment may be TRBD1 or TRBD2 (5 bases each). CDR1 and CDR2 (germline): GTSNPN, SVGIG (reference sequence). V gave up 3 bases and J gave up 6 bases, with 15 bases separating them. The CDR3 has 14 amino acids. The CDR3 reads CAWRAGWSGNEQFF. The CDR3 nucleotides read TGTGCCTGGAGAGCAGGGTGGAGCGGCAATGAGCAGTTCTTC.

The chain has TRBV29-1 and TRBJ1-2; tentatively, D is TRBD1 (5 bases). Germline CDR1 and CDR2: SQVTM and ANQGSEA. V was clipped by 7 bases and J by 5 bases, with 17 bases between them. There are 13 residues in the CDR3. CDR3 coding DNA: TGCAGCGCCTCGTTGGGGGTGAGGTATGGCTACACCTTC. Protein product: CSASLGVRYGYTF.

This clone was detected a few times. V gene TRBV19 combines with J gene TRBJ1-2; 12 bases are shared with TRBD1. The CDR3 totals 13 residues. With 10 bases clipped from V and 3 bases from J, the junction kept 3 bases outside the gene matches. Looked up from germline, CDR1 is LNHDA and CDR2 is SQIVND (reference sequence). The CDR3 is CAIGTGGDYGYTF. In DNA form, the CDR3 reads TGTGCCATCGGGACAGGGGGCGACTATGGCTACACCTTC.

V usage is TRBV7-2 and J usage is TRBJ2-4; possibly TRBD2 for D (6 bases). V was clipped by 5 bases and J by 0 bases, with 11 bases between them. The CDR3 runs to 15 residues. CDR1 is SGHTA, CDR2 FQGNSA, per germline. DNA of the CDR3: TGTGCCAGCAGCCAGCTACTAGCAGCCAAAAACATTCAGTACTTC. It specifies CASSQLLAAKNIQYF.

This clone was counted many times. This chain connects TRBV18 to TRBJ1-1; D is unresolved. Trimming cost V 6 bases and J 0 bases, with 14 bases left between them. The CDR3 length is 15 residues. Germline assignment: CDR1 KGHSH and CDR2 LQKENI. The CDR3 here is CASSPTTEMNTEAFF. CDR3 bases: TGTGCCAGCTCCCCGACCACAGAGATGAACACTGAAGCTTTCTTT.

The V call is TRBV4-2, the J call TRBJ1-1; D call uncertain. CDR3 length equals 14 residues. V lost 1 base to trimming and J lost 5 bases, with 11 bases between them. Germline CDR1 reads LGHNA; CDR2 reads YNFKEQ. The chain's CDR3 is CASSQGTPATEAFF. CDR3 nucleotide sequence: TGTGCCAGCAGCCAAGGAACACCCGCAACTGAAGCTTTCTTT.

This clone was found a few times. The chain has TRBV7-9 and TRBJ1-1, with D maybe TRBD1 (6 bases). The CDR3 has 14 amino acids. Germline CDR1 is SEHNR and CDR2 is FQNEAQ (reference sequence). Trimming pared 2 bases from V and 1 base from J, leaving 8 bases between. This CDR3 is CASSLQGRNTEAFF. The CDR3 DNA reads TGTGCCAGCAGCTTACAGGGGCGGAACACTGAAGCTTTCTTT.

V and J are TRBV5-4 and TRBJ2-3; 12 nucleotides align to TRBD2. CDR3 length: 16 amino acids. Unmatched junction bases numbered 5, after V lost 3 bases and J lost 3 bases. Germline V gene sequence: CDR1 SGHNT, CDR2 YYREEE (reference sequence). DNA for the CDR3: TGTGCCAGCAGCTCTAGCGGGGGGGCCGGTACAGATACGCAGTATTTT. It codes for CASSSSGGAGTDTQYF. The whole variable domain, filled in from reference TRBV5-4 and TRBJ2-3, reads ETGVTQSPTHLIKTRGQQVTLRCSSQSGHNTVSWYQQALGQGPQFIFQYYREEENGRGNFPPRFSGLQFPNYSSELNVNALELDDSALYLCASSSSGGAGTDTQYFGPGTRLTVL.

The gene calls are TRBV7-2 and TRBJ2-7; D not resolved. Trimming took off 5 bases at V and 0 bases at J, with 11 bases between the two ends. CDR1 and CDR2 (germline): SGHTA, FQGNSA. This CDR3 contains 14 residues. The CDR3 reads CASSLDPSSYEQYF. For the CDR3, the DNA is TGTGCCAGCAGCCTCGACCCGTCCTCCTACGAGCAGTACTTC.

In regard to this clone: The sample contains more than one DNA sequence encoding this CDR3. The rearrangement joins TRBV30 to TRBJ2-7; 7 positions match TRBD1. The CDR3 is made up of 13 amino acids. Per germline, CDR1 GTSNPN and CDR2 SVGIG (reference sequence). Trimming cost V 1 base and J 6 bases; bases outside gene matches: 6. DNA for the CDR3: TGTGCCTGGAGTGCGCAGGGGGTGGGCGAGCAGTACTTC. Its protein is CAWSAQGVGEQYF.

Many counts were recorded for this clone. This chain links TRBV9 with TRBJ2-7, with 10 bases identical to TRBD2. The CDR3 contains 12 residues. Germline values: CDR1 SGDLS, CDR2 YYNGEE. With V trimmed by 3 bases and J by 8 bases, 2 bases remained unmatched. The CDR3 loop reads CASSGSGGKQYF. The CDR3 DNA reads as TGTGCCAGCAGCGGTAGCGGGGGGAAGCAGTACTTC.

A word on this clone: The sample carries other DNA sequences with the same CDR3. The rearrangement uses TRBV11-2 and TRBJ2-5; weak D call: TRBD1 (6 bases). From germline, CDR1 is SGHAT and CDR2 FQNNGV. The CDR3 has 13 amino acids. V was pared by 5 bases and J by 5 bases, with 12 bases between. CDR3 DNA: TGTGCCAGCAGCCTTGGGGGCCGGGAGACCCAGTACTTC. Its protein is CASSLGGRETQYF.

The CDR3 DNA sequence: TGTGCCAGCAGTAATACAGGGGACTACGAGCAGTACTTC. Its translation is CASSNTGDYEQYF. The chain uses TRBV2 and TRBJ2-7; 7 bases are shared with TRBD1. From germline, CDR1 is SNHLY and CDR2 FYNNEI. The ends lost 5 bases at V and 3 bases at J; junction bases unmatched: 4. The CDR3 extends over 13 amino acids.

V gene TRBV2 combines with J gene TRBJ2-7; D possibly uses TRBD1 or TRBD2 (5 bases each). V was clipped by 4 bases and J by 3 bases, with 16 bases between them. The CDR3 runs 15 residues. In germline, CDR1 is SNHLY, CDR2 FYNNEI. The CDR3 here is CASSGAEVRGYEQYF. The CDR3 coding sequence is TGTGCCAGCAGTGGGGCGGAGGTGAGGGGCTACGAGCAGTACTTC.

The chain is built from TRBV5-1 and TRBJ2-7; 8 bases map to TRBD1. Germline CDR1 reads SGHRS; CDR2 reads YFSETQ. The CDR3 is 13 amino acids. J gave up 4 bases and V 1 base, and 1 base lay outside the gene matches. CDR3 protein: CASSLTGGYEQYF. The CDR3 nucleotides read TGCGCCAGCAGCTTGACAGGGGGTTACGAGCAGTACTTC. The whole variable domain, remainder taken from reference TRBV5-1 and TRBJ2-7, is KAGVTQTPRYLIKTRGQQVTLSCSPISGHRSVSWYQQTPGQGLQFLFEYFSETQRNKGNFPGRFSGRQFSNSRSEMNVSTLELGDSALYLCASSLTGGYEQYFGPGTRLTVT.

This rearrangement joins TRBV4-3 to TRBJ1-2; unclear D gene. Trimming removed 0 bases from V and 7 bases from J, with 12 bases in between. Germline V lookup: CDR1 LGHNA, CDR2 YSLEER. The CDR3 runs 14 residues. CDR3 in DNA: TGCGCCAGCAGCCAAGAATCCGAGGGTCGTGGCTACACCTTC. Protein: CASSQESEGRGYTF.

This clone has just a few counts. This chain joins TRBV7-9 and TRBJ1-2; D might be TRBD1 (5 bases). CDR1 and CDR2 (germline): SEHNR, FQNEAQ (reference sequence). V gave up 5 bases and J gave up 4 bases, with 11 bases separating them. This CDR3 has 13 residues. CDR3 protein: CASSLQESYGYTF. The DNA of the CDR3 is TGTGCCAGCAGCCTACAGGAGAGCTATGGCTACACCTTC.

This clone was recorded a few times. Within the sample, other DNA sequences also encode this same CDR3. V is TRBV6-5 and J is TRBJ1-2; D ambiguous. Germline V gives CDR1 MNHEY, CDR2 SVGAGI. V was cut by 3 bases and J by 5 bases, with 7 bases left in between. This CDR3 region has 12 residues. CDR3 sequence (DNA): TGTGCCAGCAGTTATTCGGGTTATGGCTACACCTTC. Amino acid sequence: CASSYSGYGYTF.

This clone was found a few times. Sequence at one end of the junction differs from germline and may be a read error. This chain joins TRBV13 and TRBJ2-1, with unresolved D. Looked up from germline, CDR1 is PRHDT and CDR2 is FYEKMQ (reference sequence). CDR3 length equals 11 residues. In DNA, the CDR3 is TGTGCCAGCAGCTCTTACAGTGAGCAGTTCTTC. The encoded protein is CASSSYSEQFF. The whole variable domain, filled in from reference TRBV13 and TRBJ2-1, reads AAGVIQSPRHLIKEKRETATLKCYPIPRHDTVYWYQQGPGQDPQFLISFYEKMQSDKGSIPDRFSAQQFSDYHSELNMSSLELGDSALYFCASSSYSEQFFGPGTRLTVL.

The chain recombines TRBV5-4 with TRBJ1-6, with a tentative D call TRBD1 (5 bases). The CDR3 covers 18 residues. V lost 5 bases, J lost 4 bases, and 22 bases lay in between. CDR1 and CDR2 (germline): SGHNT, YYREEE (reference sequence). The CDR3 here is CASSSIGAGGVYNSPLHF. In nucleotides, the CDR3 is TGTGCCAGCAGTTCTATCGGGGCAGGAGGGGTTTATAATTCACCCCTCCACTTT.